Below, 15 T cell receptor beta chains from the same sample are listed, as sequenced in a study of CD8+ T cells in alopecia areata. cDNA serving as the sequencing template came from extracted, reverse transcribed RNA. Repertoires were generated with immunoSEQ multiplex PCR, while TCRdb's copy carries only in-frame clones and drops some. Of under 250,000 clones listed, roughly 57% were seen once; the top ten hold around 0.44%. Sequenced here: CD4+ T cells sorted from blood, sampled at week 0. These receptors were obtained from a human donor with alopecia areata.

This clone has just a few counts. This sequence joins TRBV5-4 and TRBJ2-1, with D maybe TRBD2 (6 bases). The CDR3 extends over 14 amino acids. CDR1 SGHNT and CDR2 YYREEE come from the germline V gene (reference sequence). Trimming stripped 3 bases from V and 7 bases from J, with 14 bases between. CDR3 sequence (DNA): TGTGCCAGCAGCTCGCCCGGAGGGCAGAATGAGCAGTTCTTC. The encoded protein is CASSSPGGQNEQFF.

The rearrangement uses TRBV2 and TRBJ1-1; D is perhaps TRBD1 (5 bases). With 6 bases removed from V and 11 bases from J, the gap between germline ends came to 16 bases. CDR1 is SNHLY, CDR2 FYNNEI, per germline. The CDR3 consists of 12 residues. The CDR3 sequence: CASSAQAGMAFF. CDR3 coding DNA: TGTGCCAGCAGCGCACAGGCGGGGATGGCTTTCTTT.

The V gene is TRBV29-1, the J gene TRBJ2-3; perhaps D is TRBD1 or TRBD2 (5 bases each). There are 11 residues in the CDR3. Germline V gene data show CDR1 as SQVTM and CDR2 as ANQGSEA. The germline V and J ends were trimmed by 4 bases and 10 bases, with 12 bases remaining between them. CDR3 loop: CSVGGSLSQYF. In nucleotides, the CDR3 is TGCAGCGTTGGGGGGTCACTGTCGCAGTATTTT.

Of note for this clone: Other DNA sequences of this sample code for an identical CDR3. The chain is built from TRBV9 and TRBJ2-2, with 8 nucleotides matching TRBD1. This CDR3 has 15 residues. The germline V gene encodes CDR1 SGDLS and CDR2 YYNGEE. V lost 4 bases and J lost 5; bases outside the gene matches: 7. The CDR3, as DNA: TGTGCCAGCAGCCTCAGGACAGGGAATACCGGGGAGCTGTTTTTT. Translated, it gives CASSLRTGNTGELFF. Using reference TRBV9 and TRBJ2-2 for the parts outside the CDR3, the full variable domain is DSGVTQTPKHLITATGQRVTLRCSPRSGDLSVYWYQQSLDQGLQFLIQYYNGEERAKGNILERFSAQQFPDLHSELNLSSLELGDSALYFCASSLRTGNTGELFFGEGSRLTVL.

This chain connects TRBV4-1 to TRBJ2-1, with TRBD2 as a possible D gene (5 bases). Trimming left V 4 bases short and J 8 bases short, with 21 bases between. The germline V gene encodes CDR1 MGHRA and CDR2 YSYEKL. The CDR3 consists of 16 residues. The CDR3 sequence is CASSLPLASRVYEQFF. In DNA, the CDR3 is TGCGCCAGCAGCCTACCATTAGCGTCAAGGGTCTATGAGCAGTTCTTC.

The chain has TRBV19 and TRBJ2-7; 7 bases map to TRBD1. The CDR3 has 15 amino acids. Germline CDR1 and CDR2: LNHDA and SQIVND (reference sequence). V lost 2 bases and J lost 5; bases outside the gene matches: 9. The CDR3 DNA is TGTGCCAGTAGTATATCGGTCACAGGGGACCACGAGCAGTACTTC. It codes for CASSISVTGDHEQYF.

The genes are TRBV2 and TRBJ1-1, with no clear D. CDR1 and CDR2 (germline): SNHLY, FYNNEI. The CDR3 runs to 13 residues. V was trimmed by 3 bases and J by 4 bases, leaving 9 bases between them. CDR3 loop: CASSDGEGTEAFF. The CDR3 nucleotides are TGTGCCAGCAGTGATGGAGAGGGCACTGAAGCTTTCTTT.

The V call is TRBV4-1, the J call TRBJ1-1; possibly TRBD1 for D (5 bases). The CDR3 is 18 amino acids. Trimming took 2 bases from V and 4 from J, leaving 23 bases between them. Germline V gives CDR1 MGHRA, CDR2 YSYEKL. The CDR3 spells CASSQHRTPLAIGTEAFF. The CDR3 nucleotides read TGCGCCAGCAGCCAACACAGGACACCCCTCGCCATAGGCACTGAAGCTTTCTTT.

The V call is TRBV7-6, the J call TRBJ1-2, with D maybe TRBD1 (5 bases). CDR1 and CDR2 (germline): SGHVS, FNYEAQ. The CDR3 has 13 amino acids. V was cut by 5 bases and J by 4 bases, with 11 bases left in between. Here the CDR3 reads CASSGQETYGYTF. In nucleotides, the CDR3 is TGTGCCAGCAGCGGACAAGAGACCTATGGCTACACCTTC.

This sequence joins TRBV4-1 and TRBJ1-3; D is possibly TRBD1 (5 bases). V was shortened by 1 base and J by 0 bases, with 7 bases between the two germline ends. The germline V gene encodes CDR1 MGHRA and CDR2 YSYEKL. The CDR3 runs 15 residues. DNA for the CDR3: TGCGCCAGCAGCCAAGGACAGCACTCTGGAAACACCATATATTTT. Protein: CASSQGQHSGNTIYF.

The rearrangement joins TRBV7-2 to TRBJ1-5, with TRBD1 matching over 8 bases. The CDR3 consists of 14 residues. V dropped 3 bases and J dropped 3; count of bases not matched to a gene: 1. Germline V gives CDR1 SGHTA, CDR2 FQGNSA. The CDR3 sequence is CASSLTGVNQPQHF. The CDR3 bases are TGTGCCAGCAGCTTGACAGGGGTCAATCAGCCCCAGCATTTT.

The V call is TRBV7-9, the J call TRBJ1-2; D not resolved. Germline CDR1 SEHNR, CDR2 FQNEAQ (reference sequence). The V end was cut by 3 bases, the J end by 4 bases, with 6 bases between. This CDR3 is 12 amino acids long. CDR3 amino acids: CASSFPAYGYTF. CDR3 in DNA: TGTGCCAGCAGCTTTCCGGCCTATGGCTACACCTTC. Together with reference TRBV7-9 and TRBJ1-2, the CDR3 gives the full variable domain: DTGVSQNPRHKITKRGQNVTFRCDPISEHNRLYWYRQTLGQGPEFLTYFQNEAQLEKSRLLSDRFSAERPKGSFSTLEIQRTEQGDSAMYLCASSFPAYGYTFGSGTRLTVV.

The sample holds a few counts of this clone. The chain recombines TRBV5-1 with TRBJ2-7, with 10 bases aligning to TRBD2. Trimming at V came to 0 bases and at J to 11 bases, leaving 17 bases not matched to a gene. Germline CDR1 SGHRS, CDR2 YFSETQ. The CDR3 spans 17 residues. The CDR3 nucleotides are TGCGCCAGCAGCTTGGAGTTTCCCGTGCCTAGCGGGAGTTTGGAGTACTTC. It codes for CASSLEFPVPSGSLEYF.

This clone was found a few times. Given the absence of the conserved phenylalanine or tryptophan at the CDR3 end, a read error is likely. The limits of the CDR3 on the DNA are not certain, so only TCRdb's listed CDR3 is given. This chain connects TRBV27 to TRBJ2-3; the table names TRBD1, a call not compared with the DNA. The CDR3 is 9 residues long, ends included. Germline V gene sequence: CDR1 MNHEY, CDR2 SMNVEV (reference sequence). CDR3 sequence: CASSSRDRC.

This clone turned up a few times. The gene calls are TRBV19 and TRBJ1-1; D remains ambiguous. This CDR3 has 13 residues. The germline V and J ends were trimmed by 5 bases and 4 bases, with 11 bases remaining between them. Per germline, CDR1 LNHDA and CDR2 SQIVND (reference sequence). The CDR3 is CASSPRLSTEAFF. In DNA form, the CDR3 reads TGTGCCAGTAGTCCCCGGTTGAGCACTGAAGCTTTCTTT. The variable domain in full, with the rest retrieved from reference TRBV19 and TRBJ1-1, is DGGITQSPKYLFRKEGQNVTLSCEQNLNHDAMYWYRQDPGQGLRLIYYSQIVNDFQKGDIAEGYSVSREKKESFPLTVTSAQKNPTAFYLCASSPRLSTEAFFGQGTRLTVV.